Below, 5 T cell receptor beta chains from the same sample are listed, as sequenced in a study of T-cell memory formation after mild COVID-19. TCRdb passed the 5' RACE reads through MiXCR, listing each CDR3 protein once. The sample shows more than 250,000 distinct CDR3 sequences, 15% to 20% of them seen only once. Sample: PBMCs or a T cell subset sorted from them (not recorded which). These receptors originate from a man aged 18 to 29 who had mild COVID-19 (a few samples of this study predate the infection). Cell type and time point are not known.

The J gene is TRBJ1-6, the V gene TRBV10-3; a weak D match, TRBD1 (5 bases). Germline assignment: CDR1 ENHRY and CDR2 SYGVKD. The V and J ends lost 6 bases and 3 bases respectively, with 12 bases between them. The CDR3 spans 15 residues. In DNA, the CDR3 is TGTGCCATCAGCGGGGACGGGGTCTATAATTCACCCCTCCACTTT. Its translation is CAISGDGVYNSPLHF.

Only a few counts were recorded for this clonotype. The genes are TRBV19 and TRBJ1-2, with D unclear. Germline V gives CDR1 LNHDA, CDR2 SQIVND (reference sequence). Trimming took off 1 base at V and 6 bases at J, with 12 bases between the two ends. The length of the CDR3 is 14 residues. CDR3 loop: CASSIARGSDGYTF. The CDR3 DNA reads as TGTGCCAGTAGTATAGCGAGAGGAAGTGATGGCTACACCTTC.

The chain has TRBV5-1 and TRBJ2-1; unclear D gene. The ends were cut back, 3 bases at V and 0 bases at J, with 10 bases in the middle. CDR1 SGHRS and CDR2 YFSETQ come from the germline V gene. The CDR3 has 15 amino acids. The CDR3 loop is CASSYEPHSYNEQFF. In nucleotides, the CDR3 is TGCGCCAGCAGCTACGAGCCCCACTCCTACAATGAGCAGTTCTTC.

V gene TRBV12-3 or TRBV12-4 combines with J gene TRBJ1-1, with D tentatively TRBD1 (5 bases). V was clipped by 3 bases and J by 1 base, with 18 bases between them. This CDR3 has 17 residues. CDR3 loop: CASSFRLGRGTNTEAFF. Here the CDR3 DNA reads TGTGCCAGCAGTTTCCGTCTAGGCCGAGGGACGAACACTGAAGCTTTCTTT.

This rearrangement joins TRBV5-1 to TRBJ1-1; D not resolved. The CDR3 runs to 14 residues. Germline CDR1 reads SGHRS; CDR2 reads YFSETQ. With 2 bases removed from V and 9 bases from J, the gap between germline ends came to 17 bases. CDR3 residues: CASSFGTSERKAFF. Here the CDR3 DNA reads TGCGCCAGCAGCTTTGGCACTTCGGAACGAAAAGCTTTCTTT.